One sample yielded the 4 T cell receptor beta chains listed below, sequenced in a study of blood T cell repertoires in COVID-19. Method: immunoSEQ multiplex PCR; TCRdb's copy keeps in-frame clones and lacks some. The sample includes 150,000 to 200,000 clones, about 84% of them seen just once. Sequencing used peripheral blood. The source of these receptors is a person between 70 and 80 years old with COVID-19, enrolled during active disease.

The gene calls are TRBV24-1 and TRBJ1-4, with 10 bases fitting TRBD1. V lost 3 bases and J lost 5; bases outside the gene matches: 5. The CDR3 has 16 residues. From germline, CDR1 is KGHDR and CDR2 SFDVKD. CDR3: CATSDAPGQGNEKLFF. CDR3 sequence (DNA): TGTGCCACCAGTGATGCTCCGGGACAGGGGAATGAAAAACTGTTTTTT.

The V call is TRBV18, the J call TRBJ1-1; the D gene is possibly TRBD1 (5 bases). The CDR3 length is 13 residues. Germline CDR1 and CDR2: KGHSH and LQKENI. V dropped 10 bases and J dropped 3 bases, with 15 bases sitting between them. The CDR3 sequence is CATGAGSDTEAFF. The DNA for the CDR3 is TGTGCCACCGGGGCGGGATCGGACACTGAAGCTTTCTTT. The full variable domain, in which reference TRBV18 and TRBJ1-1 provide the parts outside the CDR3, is NAGVMQNPRHLVRRRGQEARLRCSPMKGHSHVYWYRQLPEEGLKFMVYLQKENIIDESGMPKERFSAEFPKEGPSILRIQQVVRGDSAAYFCATGAGSDTEAFFGQGTRLTVV.

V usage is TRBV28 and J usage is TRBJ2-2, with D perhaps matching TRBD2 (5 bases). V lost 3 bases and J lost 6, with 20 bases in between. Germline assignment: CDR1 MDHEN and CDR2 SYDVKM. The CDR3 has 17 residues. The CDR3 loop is CASSLYLGLNGAGELFF. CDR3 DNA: TGTGCCAGCAGTTTGTATCTTGGCCTCAACGGGGCCGGGGAGCTGTTTTTT.

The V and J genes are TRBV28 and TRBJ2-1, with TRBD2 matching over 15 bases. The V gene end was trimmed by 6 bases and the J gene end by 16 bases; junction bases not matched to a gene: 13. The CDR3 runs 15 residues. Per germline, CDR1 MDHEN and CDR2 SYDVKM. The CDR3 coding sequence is TGTGCCAGCAGCCTTGCCGGGACTAGCGGGAGGCCGATCTTCTTC. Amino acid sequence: CASSLAGTSGRPIFF.